This T cell receptor (beta chain) emerged from a study of blood T cell repertoires in COVID-19. Study summary: T cells, B-cell-depleted T cells, or PBMCs supplied cDNA or gDNA.

This table comes from immunoSEQ multiplex PCR, and its TCRdb copy is limited to in-frame clones, with some not included. The sample holds 250,000 to 350,000 clones, approximately 82% seen once. Germline CDR1 reads SGHNT; CDR2 reads YYREEE (reference sequence). CDR3 length: 15 amino acids. V shed 4 bases and J shed 0 bases, with 11 bases lying between them. V and J are TRBV5-4 and TRBJ1-3; D unclear. This TCR was sampled from a woman aged 45-65 years with acute or convalescent COVID-19. The specimen was peripheral blood. The CDR3 sequence: CASSGDGSSGNTIYF. DNA for the CDR3: TGTGCCAGCAGCGGGGATGGGAGCTCTGGAAACACCATATATTTT. Full variable domain (remainder filled in from reference TRBV5-4 and TRBJ1-3): ETGVTQSPTHLIKTRGQQVTLRCSSQSGHNTVSWYQQALGQGPQFIFQYYREEENGRGNFPPRFSGLQFPNYSSELNVNALELDDSALYLCASSGDGSSGNTIYFGEGSWLTVV.